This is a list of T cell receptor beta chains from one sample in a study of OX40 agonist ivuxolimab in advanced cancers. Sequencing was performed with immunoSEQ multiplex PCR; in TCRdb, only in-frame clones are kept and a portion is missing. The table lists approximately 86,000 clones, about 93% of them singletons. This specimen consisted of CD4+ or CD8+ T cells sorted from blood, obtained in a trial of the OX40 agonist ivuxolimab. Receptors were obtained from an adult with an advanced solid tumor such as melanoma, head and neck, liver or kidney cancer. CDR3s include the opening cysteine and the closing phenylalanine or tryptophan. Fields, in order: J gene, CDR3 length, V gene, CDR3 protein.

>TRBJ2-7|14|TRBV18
CASSPPSRHYEQYF
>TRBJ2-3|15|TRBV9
CASSVAPGRTDTQYF
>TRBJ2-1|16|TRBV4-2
CASSQVVSAPYNEQFF
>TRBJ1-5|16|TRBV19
CASSTRDRGPWKPQHF
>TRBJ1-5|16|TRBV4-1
CASSQGRDRGVQPQHF
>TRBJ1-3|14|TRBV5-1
CASSQNRAGNTIYF
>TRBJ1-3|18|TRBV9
CASSVFGTAYGGGNTIYF
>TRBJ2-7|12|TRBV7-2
CASSAQGYEQYF
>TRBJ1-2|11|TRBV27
CASRSGGGYTF
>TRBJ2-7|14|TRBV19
CASRMDGETYEQYF
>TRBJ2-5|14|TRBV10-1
CASSRADPRETQYF
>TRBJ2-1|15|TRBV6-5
CAAEGQGSFGRVQFF
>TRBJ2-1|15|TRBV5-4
CASSLNSGNYNEQFF
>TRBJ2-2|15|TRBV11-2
CASSYSPTNTGELFF
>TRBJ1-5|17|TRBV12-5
CASGLGILPPRNQPQHF
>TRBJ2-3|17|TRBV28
CASSSPQVREGTDTQYF
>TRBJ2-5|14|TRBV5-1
CASSLSASEETQYF
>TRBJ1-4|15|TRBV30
CAWSWGGQTNEKLFF
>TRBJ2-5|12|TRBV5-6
CASSRQTETQYF
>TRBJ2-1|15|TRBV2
CASSDTEGGYNEQFF
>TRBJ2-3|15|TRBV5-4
CASSYGQGAADTQYF
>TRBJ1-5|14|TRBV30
CAWSVPLGGQPQHF
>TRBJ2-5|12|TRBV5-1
CASSNSQETQYF
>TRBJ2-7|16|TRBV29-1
CSVYTGTSGSSYEQYF
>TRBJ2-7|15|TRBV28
CASSSGAGSSYEQYF
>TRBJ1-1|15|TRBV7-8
CASSTTGGKGTEAFF
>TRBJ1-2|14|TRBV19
CASRRDRGTYGYTF
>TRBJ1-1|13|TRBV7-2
CASSSSGNTEAFF
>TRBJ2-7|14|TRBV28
CASTPGTNSYEQYF
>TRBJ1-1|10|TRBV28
CASSQGSAFF
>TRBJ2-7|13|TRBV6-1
CASRGGQTYEQYF
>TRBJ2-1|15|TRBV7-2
CASSSDSSGYNEQFF
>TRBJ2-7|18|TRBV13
CASSPSLYGVQGAYEQYF
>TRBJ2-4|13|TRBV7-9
CASSLGPKHFQYF
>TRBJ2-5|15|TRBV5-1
CASSQQPSPRETQYF
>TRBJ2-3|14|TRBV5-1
CASSLGQNTDTQYF
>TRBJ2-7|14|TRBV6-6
CASSRTSGAYEQYF
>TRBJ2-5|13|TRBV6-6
CASTGLAGETQYF
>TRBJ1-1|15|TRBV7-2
CASSLTALGNTEAFF
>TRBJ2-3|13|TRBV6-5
CASSSRRTDTQYF
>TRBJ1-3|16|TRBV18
CASSPMEFNSGNTIYF
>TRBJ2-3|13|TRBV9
CASSVLSTDTQYF
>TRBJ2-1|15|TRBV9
CASSPRTSGYNEQFF
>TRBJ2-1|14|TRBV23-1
CASSQGQTRHEQFF
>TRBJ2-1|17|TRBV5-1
CASSLGPASEQYNEQFF
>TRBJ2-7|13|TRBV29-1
CSARGDSSYEQYF
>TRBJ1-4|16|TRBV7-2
CASSSVGRATNEKLFF
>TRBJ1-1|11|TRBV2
CASRRQGEAFF
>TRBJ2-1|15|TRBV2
CASSRGASGRVEQFF
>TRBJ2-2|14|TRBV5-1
CASSLRAGPGELFF
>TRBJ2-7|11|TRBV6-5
CATVAAYEQYF
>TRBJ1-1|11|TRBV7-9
CASSLDRAAFF
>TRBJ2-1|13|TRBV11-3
CASSLAPSTEQFF